The source of this T cell receptor beta chain is a study of PD-1 blockade in classical Hodgkin lymphoma. The assay was immunoSEQ multiplex PCR, and TCRdb's table has in-frame clones only and misses some. Here the sample spans under 25,000 clones, more than 75% being singletons. Notes on this clone: The antigen is not known.

Documented time point: cycle 4 day 1 (C4D1), after 6 weeks of nivolumab. No patient escaped relapse after autologous stem cell transplantation, and brentuximab vedotin exposure varied. Looked up from germline, CDR1 is MDHEN and CDR2 is SYDVKM. The CDR3 sequence is 16 residues long. V lost 3 bases to trimming and J lost 4 bases, with 16 bases between them. Findings of the study overall: CD4+ TCR diversity climbed significantly by C4D1, unlike CD8+ TCR diversity. Patients with a complete response exhibited baseline diversity comparable to newly diagnosed patients.

The chain uses TRBV28 and TRBJ1-3; D gene uncertain. The sequence was collected from a human donor with classical Hodgkin lymphoma. The source material was peripheral blood mononuclear cells (PBMCs), sampled before the fourth cycle of nivolumab. CDR3 protein: CASSLSQPAAGNTIYF. Here the CDR3 DNA reads TGTGCCAGCAGTTTGAGCCAGCCTGCCGCGGGAAACACCATATATTTT. The full variable domain, in which reference TRBV28 and TRBJ1-3 provide the parts outside the CDR3, is DVKVTQSSRYLVKRTGEKVFLECVQDMDHENMFWYRQDPGLGLRLIYFSYDVKMKEKGDIPEGYSVSREKKERFSLILESASTNQTSMYLCASSLSQPAAGNTIYFGEGSWLTVV.